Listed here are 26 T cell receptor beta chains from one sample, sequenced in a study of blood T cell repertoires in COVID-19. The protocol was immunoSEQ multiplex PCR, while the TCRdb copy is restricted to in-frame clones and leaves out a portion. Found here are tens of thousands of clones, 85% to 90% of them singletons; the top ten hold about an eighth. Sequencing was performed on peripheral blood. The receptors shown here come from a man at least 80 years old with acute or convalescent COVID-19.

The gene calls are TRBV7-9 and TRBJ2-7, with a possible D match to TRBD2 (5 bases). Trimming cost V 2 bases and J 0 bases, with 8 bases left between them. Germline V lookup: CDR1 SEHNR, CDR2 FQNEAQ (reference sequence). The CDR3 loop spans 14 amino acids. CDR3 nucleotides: TGTGCCAGCAGCTTACTGGGGAGCTCCTACGAGCAGTACTTC. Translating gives CASSLLGSSYEQYF.

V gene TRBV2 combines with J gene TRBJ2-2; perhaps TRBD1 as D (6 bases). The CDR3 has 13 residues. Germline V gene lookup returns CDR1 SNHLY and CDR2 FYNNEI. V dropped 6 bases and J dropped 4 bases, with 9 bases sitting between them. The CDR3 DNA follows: TGTGCCAGCAGCCAACAGGGCACCGGGGAGCTGTTTTTT. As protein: CASSQQGTGELFF. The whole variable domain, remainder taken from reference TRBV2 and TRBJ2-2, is EPEVTQTPSHQVTQMGQEVILRCVPISNHLYFYWYRQILGQKVEFLVSFYNNEISEKSEIFDDQFSVERPDGSNFTLKIRSTKLEDSAMYFCASSQQGTGELFFGEGSRLTVL.

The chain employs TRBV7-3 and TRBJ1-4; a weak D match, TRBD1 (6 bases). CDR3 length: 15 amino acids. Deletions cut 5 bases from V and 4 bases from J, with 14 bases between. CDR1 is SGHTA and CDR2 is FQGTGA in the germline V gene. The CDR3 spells CASSLNGGLNEKLFF. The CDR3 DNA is TGTGCCAGCAGCCTAAACGGGGGGCTTAATGAAAAACTGTTTTTT.

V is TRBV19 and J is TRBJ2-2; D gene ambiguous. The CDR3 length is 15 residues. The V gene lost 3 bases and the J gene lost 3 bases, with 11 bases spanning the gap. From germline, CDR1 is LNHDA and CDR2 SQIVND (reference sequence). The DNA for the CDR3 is TGTGCCAGTAGTATGCGGAGTCTCGACACCGGGGAGCTGTTTTTT. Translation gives CASSMRSLDTGELFF.

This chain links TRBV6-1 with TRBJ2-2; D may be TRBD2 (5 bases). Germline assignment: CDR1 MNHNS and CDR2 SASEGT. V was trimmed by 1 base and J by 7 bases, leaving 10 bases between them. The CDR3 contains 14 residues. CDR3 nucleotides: TGTGCCAGCAGTGAAGTCGGGGTTGGCGGGGAGCTGTTTTTT. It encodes CASSEVGVGGELFF.

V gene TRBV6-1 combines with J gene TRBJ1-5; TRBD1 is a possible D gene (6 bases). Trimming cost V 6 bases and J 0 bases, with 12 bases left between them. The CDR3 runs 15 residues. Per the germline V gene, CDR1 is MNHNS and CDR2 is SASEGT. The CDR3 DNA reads TGTGCCAGCAGAGAACAGGGACATAGCAATCAGCCCCAGCATTTT. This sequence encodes CASREQGHSNQPQHF.

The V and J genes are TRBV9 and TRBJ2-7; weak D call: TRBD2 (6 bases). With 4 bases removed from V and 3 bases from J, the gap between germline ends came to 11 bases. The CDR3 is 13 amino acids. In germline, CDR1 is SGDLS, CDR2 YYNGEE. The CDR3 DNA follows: TGTGCCAGCAGCTTTAGGGGAGGCTACGAGCAGTACTTC. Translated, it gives CASSFRGGYEQYF.

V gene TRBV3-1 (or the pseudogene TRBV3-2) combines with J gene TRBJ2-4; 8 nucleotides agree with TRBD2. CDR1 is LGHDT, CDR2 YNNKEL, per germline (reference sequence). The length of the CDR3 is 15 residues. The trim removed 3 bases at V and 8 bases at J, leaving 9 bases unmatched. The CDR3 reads CASSQIGLAGDIQYF. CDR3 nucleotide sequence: TGTGCCAGCAGCCAGATCGGACTAGCCGGCGACATTCAGTACTTC.

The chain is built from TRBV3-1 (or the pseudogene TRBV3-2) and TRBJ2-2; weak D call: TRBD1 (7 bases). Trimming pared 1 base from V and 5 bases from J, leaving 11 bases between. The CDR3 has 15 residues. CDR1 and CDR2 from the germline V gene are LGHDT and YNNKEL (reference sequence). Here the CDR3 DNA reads TGTGCCAGCAGCCAAGCAGGGGGGATAACCGGGGAGCTGTTTTTT. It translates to CASSQAGGITGELFF.

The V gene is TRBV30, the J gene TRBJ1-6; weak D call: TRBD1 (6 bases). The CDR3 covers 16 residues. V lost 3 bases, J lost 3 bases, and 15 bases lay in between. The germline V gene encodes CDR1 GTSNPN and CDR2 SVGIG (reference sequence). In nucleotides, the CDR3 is TGTGCCTGGAGCATCGAGGGGGTTAACTATAATTCACCCCTCCACTTT. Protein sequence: CAWSIEGVNYNSPLHF.

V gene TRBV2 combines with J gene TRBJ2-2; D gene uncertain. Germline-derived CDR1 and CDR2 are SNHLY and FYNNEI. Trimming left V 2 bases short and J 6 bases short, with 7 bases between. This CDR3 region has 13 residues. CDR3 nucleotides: TGTGCCAGCAGTGAAATACGGGCCGGGGAGCTGTTTTTT. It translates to CASSEIRAGELFF.

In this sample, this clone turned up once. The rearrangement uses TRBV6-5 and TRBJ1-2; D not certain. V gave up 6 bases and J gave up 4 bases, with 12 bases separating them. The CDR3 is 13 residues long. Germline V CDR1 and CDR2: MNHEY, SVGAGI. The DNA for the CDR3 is TGTGCCAGCAGCGTTGACTTGGGCTATGGCTACACCTTC. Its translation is CASSVDLGYGYTF.

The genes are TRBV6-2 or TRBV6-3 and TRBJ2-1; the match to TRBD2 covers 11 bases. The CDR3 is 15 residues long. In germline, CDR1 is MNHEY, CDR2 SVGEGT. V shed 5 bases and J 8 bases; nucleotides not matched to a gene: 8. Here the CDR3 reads CASSQLAGGLDEQFF. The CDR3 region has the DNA TGTGCCAGCAGTCAATTAGCGGGGGGGTTAGATGAGCAGTTCTTC.

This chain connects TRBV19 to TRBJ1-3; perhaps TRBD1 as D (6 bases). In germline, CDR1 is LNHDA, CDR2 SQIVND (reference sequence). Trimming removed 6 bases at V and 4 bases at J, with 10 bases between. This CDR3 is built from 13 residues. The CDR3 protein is CASRTGAGNTIYF. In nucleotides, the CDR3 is TGTGCCAGTAGGACAGGAGCCGGAAACACCATATATTTT.

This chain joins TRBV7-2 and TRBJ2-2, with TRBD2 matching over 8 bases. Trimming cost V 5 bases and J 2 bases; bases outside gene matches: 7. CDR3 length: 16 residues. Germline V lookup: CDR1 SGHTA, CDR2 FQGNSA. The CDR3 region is CASSPRGGRNTGELFF. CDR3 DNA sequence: TGTGCCAGCAGCCCCCGGGGGGGTCGCAACACCGGGGAGCTGTTTTTT.

The CDR3 reads CASSRTGVWETQYF. The CDR3 DNA sequence: TGTGCCAGCAGTCGGACAGGGGTATGGGAGACCCAGTACTTC. V gene TRBV6-5 combines with J gene TRBJ2-5; TRBD1 agrees at 9 bases. J gave up 5 bases and V 5 bases, and 6 bases lay outside the gene matches. Germline V CDR1 and CDR2: MNHEY, SVGAGI. There are 14 residues in the CDR3.

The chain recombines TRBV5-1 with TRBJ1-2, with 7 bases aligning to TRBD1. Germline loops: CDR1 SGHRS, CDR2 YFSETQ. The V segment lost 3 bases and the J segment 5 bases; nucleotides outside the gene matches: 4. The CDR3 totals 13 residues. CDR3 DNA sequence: TGCGCCAGCAGCTCAGGGGGGCCGTATGGCTACACCTTC. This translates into CASSSGGPYGYTF.

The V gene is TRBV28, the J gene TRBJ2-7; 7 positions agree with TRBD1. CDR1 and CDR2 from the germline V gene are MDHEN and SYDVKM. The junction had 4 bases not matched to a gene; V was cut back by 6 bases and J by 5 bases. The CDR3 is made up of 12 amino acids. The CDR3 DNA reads TGTGCCAGCAGCACGGGACAGAACGAGCAGTACTTC. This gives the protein CASSTGQNEQYF.

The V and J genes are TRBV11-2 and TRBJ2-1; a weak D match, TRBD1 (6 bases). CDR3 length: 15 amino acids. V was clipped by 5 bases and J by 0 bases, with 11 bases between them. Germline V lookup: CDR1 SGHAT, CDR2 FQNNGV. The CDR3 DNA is TGTGCCAGCAGCCTGACAGGCCGCTCCTACAATGAGCAGTTCTTC. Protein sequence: CASSLTGRSYNEQFF.

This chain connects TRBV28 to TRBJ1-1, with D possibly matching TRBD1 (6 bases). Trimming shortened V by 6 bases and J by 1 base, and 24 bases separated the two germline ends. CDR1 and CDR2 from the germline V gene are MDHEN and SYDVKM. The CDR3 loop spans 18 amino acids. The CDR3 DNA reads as TGTGCCAGCAGACTAACCAATGGAAACAGGGATCGGAACACTGAAGCTTTCTTT. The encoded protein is CASRLTNGNRDRNTEAFF.

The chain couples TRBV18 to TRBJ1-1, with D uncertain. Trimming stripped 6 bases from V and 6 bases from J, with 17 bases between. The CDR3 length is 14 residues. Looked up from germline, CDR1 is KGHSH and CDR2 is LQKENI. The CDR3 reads CASSINFGVSEAFF. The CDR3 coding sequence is TGTGCCAGCTCGATAAACTTCGGGGTTTCTGAAGCTTTCTTT.

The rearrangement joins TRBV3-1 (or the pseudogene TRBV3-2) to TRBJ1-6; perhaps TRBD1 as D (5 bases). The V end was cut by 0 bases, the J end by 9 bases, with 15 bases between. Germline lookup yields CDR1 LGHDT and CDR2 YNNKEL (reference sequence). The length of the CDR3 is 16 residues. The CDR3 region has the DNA TGTGCCAGCAGCCAAGATCTAGTCAGGGAAGTTTCACCCCTCCACTTT. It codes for CASSQDLVREVSPLHF.

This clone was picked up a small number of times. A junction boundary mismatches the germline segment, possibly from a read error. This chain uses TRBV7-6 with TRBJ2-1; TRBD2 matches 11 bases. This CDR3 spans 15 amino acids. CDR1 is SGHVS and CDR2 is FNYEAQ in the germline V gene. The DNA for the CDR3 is TGTGCCAGCAGCCTAGCGGGGGGTGGACAGGATGAGCAGTTCTTC. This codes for CASSLAGGGQDEQFF.

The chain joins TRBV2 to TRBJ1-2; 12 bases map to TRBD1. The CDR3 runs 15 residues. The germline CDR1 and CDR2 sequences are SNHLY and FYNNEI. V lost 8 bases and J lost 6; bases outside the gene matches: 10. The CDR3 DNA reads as TGTGCCAGCCTCCCCGGGACAGGGGGCCGGGATGGCTACACCTTC. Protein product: CASLPGTGGRDGYTF.

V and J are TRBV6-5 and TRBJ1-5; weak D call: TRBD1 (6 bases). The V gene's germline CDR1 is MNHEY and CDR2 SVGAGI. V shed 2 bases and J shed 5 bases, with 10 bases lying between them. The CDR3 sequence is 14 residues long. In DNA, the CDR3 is TGTGCCAGCAGTTACGTGGCAGGGGATCAGCCCCAGCATTTT. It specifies CASSYVAGDQPQHF.

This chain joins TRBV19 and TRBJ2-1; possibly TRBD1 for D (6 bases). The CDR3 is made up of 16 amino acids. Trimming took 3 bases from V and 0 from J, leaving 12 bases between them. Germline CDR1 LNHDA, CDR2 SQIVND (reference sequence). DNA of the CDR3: TGTGCCAGTAGTATCCAAGAAGGGGGCTCCTACAATGAGCAGTTCTTC. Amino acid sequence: CASSIQEGGSYNEQFF.